This T cell receptor (beta chain) stems from a study of beta chain features in type 1 diabetes. Trimming took off 4 bases at V and 2 bases at J, with 21 bases between the two ends. CDR1 and CDR2 from the germline V gene are SGHNT and YYREEE (reference sequence). This CDR3 region has 18 residues. Study-wide results and caveats: Among patients with Type 1 diabetes, TCRB CDR3s were moderately but significantly shorter in every one of the four CD4+ subsets.

Every isolated RNA sample was fully reverse transcribed, so sequencing captured expressed TCRB transcripts. Libraries were prepared by immunoSEQ multiplex PCR; TCRdb keeps only in-frame clonotypes and omits some of them. The profile shows 500,000 to 800,000 clones, around 12% of them singletons. Note on this clone: Antigen unknown.

The specimen was naive CD4+ T cells from blood. The rearrangement links TRBV5-4 to TRBJ2-2; tentative D call: TRBD1 (6 bases). This receptor was taken from a man aged 30 to 39 with type 1 diabetes. The CDR3 sequence is CASSLPIGQQLNTGELFF. The CDR3 DNA is TGTGCCAGCAGCCTACCGATAGGACAGCAACTCAACACCGGGGAGCTGTTTTTT.